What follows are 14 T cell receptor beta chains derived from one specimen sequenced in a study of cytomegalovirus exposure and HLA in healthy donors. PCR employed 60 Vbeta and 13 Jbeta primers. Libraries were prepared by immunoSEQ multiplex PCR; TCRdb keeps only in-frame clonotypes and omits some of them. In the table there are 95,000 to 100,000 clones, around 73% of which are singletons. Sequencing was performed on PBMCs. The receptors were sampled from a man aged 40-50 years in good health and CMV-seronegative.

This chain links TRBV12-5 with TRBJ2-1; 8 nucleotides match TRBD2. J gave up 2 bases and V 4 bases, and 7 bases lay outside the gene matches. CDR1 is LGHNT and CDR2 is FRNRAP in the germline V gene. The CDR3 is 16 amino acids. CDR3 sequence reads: CASGSEISGAYNEQFF. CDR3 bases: TGTGCTAGTGGTTCGGAGATTAGCGGGGCCTACAATGAGCAGTTCTTC.

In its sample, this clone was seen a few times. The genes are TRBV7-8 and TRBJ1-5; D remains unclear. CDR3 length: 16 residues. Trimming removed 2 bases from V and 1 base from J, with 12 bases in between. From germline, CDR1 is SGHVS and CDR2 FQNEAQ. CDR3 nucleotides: TGTGCCAGCAGCTTATTGCGGCAGCGCAGCAATCAGCCCCAGCATTTT. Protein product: CASSLLRQRSNQPQHF.

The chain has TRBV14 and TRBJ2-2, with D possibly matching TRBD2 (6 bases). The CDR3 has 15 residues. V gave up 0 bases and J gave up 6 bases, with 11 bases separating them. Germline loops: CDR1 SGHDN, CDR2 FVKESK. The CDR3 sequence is CASSQDREAAGELFF. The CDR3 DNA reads TGTGCCAGCAGCCAAGACAGGGAGGCCGCCGGGGAGCTGTTTTTT.

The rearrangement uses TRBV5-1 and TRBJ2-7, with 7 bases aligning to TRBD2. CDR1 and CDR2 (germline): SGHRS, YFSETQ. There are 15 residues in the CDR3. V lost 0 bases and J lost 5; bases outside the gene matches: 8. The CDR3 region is CASSLDGLVTDEQYF. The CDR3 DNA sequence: TGCGCCAGCAGCTTGGATGGACTAGTCACCGACGAGCAGTACTTC.

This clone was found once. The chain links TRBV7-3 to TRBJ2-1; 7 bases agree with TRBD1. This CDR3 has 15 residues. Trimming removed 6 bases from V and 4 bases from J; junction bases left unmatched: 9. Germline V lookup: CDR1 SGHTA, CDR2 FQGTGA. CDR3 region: CASSPTGMNYNEQFF. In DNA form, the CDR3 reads TGTGCCAGCAGTCCGACAGGGATGAATTACAATGAGCAGTTCTTC.

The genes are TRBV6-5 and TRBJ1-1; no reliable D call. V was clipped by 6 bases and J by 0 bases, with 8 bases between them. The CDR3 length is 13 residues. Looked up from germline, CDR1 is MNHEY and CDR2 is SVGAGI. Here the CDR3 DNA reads TGTGCCAGCAGGAGAGCATTGAACACTGAAGCTTTCTTT. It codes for CASRRALNTEAFF.

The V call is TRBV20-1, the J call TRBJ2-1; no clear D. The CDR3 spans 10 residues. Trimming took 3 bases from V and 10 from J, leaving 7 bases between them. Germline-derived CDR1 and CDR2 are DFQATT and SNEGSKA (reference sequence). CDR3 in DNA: TGCAGTGCTAGTGAGGCAGAGCAGTTCTTC. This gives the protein CSASEAEQFF.

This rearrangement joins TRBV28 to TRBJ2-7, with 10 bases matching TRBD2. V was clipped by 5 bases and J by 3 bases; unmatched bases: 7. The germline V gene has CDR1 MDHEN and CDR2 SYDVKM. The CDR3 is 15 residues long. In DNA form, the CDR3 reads TGTGCCAGCAGTGATAGCGGGAGGCCCGTCTACGAGCAGTACTTC. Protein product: CASSDSGRPVYEQYF.

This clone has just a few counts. CDR3 sequence reads: CAWSENRGEKLFF. The DNA for the CDR3 is TGTGCCTGGAGTGAAAACAGGGGTGAAAAACTGTTTTTT. The genes are TRBV30 and TRBJ1-4; 7 bases fit TRBD1. V lost 1 base to trimming and J lost 7 bases; unmatched junction nucleotides: 3. The CDR3 loop spans 13 amino acids. Germline assignment: CDR1 GTSNPN and CDR2 SVGIG (reference sequence).

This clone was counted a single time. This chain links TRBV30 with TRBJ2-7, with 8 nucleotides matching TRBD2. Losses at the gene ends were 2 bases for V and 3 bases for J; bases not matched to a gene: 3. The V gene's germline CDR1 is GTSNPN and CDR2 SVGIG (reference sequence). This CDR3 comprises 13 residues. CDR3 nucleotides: TGTGCCTGGAGTAGCGGGAGTGGCTACGAGCAGTACTTC. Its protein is CAWSSGSGYEQYF. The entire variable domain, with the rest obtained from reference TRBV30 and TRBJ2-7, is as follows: SQTIHQWPATLVQPVGSPLSLECTVEGTSNPNLYWYRQAAGRGLQLLFYSVGIGQISSEVPQNLSASRPQDRQFILSSKKLLLSDSGFYLCAWSSGSGYEQYFGPGTRLTVT.

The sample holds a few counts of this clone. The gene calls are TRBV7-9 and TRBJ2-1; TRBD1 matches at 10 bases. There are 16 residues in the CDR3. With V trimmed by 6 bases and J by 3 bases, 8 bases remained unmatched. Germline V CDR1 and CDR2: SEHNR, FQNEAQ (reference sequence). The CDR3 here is CASSWKTGGLYNEQFF. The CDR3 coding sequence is TGTGCCAGCAGTTGGAAGACAGGGGGCCTCTACAATGAGCAGTTCTTC.

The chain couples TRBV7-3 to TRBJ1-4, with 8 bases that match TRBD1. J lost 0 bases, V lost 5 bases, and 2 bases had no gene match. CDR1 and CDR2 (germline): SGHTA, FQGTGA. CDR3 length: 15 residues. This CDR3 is CASSETGATNEKLFF. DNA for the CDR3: TGTGCCAGCAGCGAGACAGGGGCAACTAATGAAAAACTGTTTTTT.

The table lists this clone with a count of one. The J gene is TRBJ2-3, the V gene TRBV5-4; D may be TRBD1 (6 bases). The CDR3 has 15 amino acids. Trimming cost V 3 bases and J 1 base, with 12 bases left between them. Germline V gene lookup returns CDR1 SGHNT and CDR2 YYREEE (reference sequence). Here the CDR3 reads CASSSGTPGTDTQYF. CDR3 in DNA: TGTGCCAGCAGCTCCGGGACACCCGGCACAGATACGCAGTATTTT. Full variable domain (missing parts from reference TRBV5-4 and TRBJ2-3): ETGVTQSPTHLIKTRGQQVTLRCSSQSGHNTVSWYQQALGQGPQFIFQYYREEENGRGNFPPRFSGLQFPNYSSELNVNALELDDSALYLCASSSGTPGTDTQYFGPGTRLTVL.

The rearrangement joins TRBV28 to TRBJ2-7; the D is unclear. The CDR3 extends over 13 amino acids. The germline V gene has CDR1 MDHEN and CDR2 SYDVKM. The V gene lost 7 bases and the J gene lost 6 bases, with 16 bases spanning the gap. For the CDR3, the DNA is TGTGCCAGCACCGTGTTTCGGTATGGCGAGCAGTACTTC. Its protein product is CASTVFRYGEQYF.